The 30 T cell receptor beta chains presented below share a single source sample, sequenced in a study of shared T cell receptors in the human thymus. The method was immunoSEQ multiplex PCR; TCRdb's version includes in-frame clones alone and lacks a portion of them. The sample lists 540,000 or so clones; about four fifths were seen once. The sample also formed part of further work on human thymus T cells.

Sequences were obtained from thymocytes. The receptors were sampled from a boy less than two years old with a congenital heart defect.

CDR3 sequence: CASSSRRVNQETQYF. The CDR3 DNA sequence: TGTGCCAGCAGCTCTCGCCGGGTAAACCAAGAGACCCAGTACTTC. The chain carries TRBV7-2 and TRBJ2-5, with D hard to call. CDR1 SGHTA and CDR2 FQGNSA come from the germline V gene. The CDR3 is 15 residues long. V gave up 4 bases and J gave up 0 bases, with 12 bases separating them.

This sequence joins TRBV28 and TRBJ2-7; D call uncertain. V dropped 5 bases and J dropped 7 bases, with 9 bases sitting between them. The CDR3 has 11 amino acids. CDR1 and CDR2 (germline): MDHEN, SYDVKM. CDR3 region: CASSHPREQYF. The CDR3 nucleotides read TGTGCCAGCAGTCACCCACGGGAGCAGTACTTC.

The rearrangement uses TRBV28 and TRBJ1-5; D gene ambiguous. Germline V gives CDR1 MDHEN, CDR2 SYDVKM. The CDR3 is 16 residues long. V was cut by 5 bases and J by 10 bases, with 24 bases left in between. CDR3 region: CASSLRNGRPEVPQHF. CDR3 sequence (DNA): TGTGCCAGCAGTCTGAGAAATGGGAGGCCTGAAGTTCCCCAGCATTTT.

A few counts support this clone. Other DNA sequences in the same sample also yield this CDR3. The chain carries TRBV7-9 and TRBJ2-3; 10 positions match TRBD1. Germline CDR1 reads SEHNR; CDR2 reads FQNEAQ (reference sequence). The CDR3 has 15 amino acids. J was trimmed by 3 bases and V by 4 bases; bases with no gene match: 4. CDR3 DNA: TGTGCCAGCAGCTCCGGGACAGGGGTGACAGATACGCAGTATTTT. Translation: CASSSGTGVTDTQYF. The full variable domain, in which reference TRBV7-9 and TRBJ2-3 provide the parts outside the CDR3, is DTGVSQNPRHKITKRGQNVTFRCDPISEHNRLYWYRQTLGQGPEFLTYFQNEAQLEKSRLLSDRFSAERPKGSFSTLEIQRTEQGDSAMYLCASSSGTGVTDTQYFGPGTRLTVL.

This chain connects TRBV27 to TRBJ2-7, with D perhaps matching TRBD2 (6 bases). CDR1 and CDR2 from the germline V gene are MNHEY and SMNVEV (reference sequence). This CDR3 has 14 amino acids. V lost 3 bases and J lost 6, with 15 bases in between. CDR3 loop: CASSLGPSGREQYF. DNA for the CDR3: TGTGCCAGCAGTTTGGGGCCCAGCGGGCGCGAGCAGTACTTC.

This clone came up once. The chain is built from TRBV29-1 and TRBJ2-3; TRBD1 matches 7 bases. The CDR3 is 13 residues long. Germline CDR1 is SQVTM and CDR2 is ANQGSEA. V lost 8 bases and J lost 1; bases outside the gene matches: 6. CDR3 sequence reads: CSLPGTGTDTQYF. The CDR3 DNA reads TGCAGCCTCCCCGGGACAGGCACAGATACGCAGTATTTT.

The chain uses TRBV5-1 and TRBJ1-2, with 12 bases lining up with TRBD1. This CDR3 has 17 amino acids. The trim removed 2 bases at V and 2 bases at J, leaving 7 bases unmatched. Germline V gene lookup returns CDR1 SGHRS and CDR2 YFSETQ. CDR3 coding DNA: TGCGCCAGCAGCTTCGGGCCCGGGACAGGGGGCAACTATGGCTACACCTTC. Translated, it gives CASSFGPGTGGNYGYTF.

In the case of this clone: The sample has other DNA sequences that encode this CDR3 too. This chain links TRBV27 with TRBJ2-7; 7 nucleotides agree with TRBD2. J was trimmed by 3 bases and V by 3 bases; bases with no gene match: 2. This CDR3 is 13 amino acids long. Germline CDR1 MNHEY, CDR2 SMNVEV (reference sequence). The CDR3 bases are TGTGCCAGCAGTTTCGGGAGGAGCTACGAGCAGTACTTC. Translated, it gives CASSFGRSYEQYF.

This clone was counted a few times. The chain carries TRBV23-1 and TRBJ2-7; tentative D call: TRBD2 (5 bases). TRBV23-1 is classed as an ORF, of uncertain function. The CDR3 runs to 15 residues. V shed 5 bases and J shed 3 bases, with 17 bases lying between them. Written as DNA, the CDR3 is TGCGCCAGCAGTACCTATCTGAGTGGGAGCTACGAGCAGTACTTC. Amino acids: CASSTYLSGSYEQYF.

The J gene is TRBJ2-7, the V gene TRBV30; 9 bases agree with TRBD2. Germline V gene sequence: CDR1 GTSNPN, CDR2 SVGIG (reference sequence). The CDR3 has 14 amino acids. Unmatched junction bases numbered 5, after V lost 2 bases and J lost 3 bases. This chain's CDR3 is CAWSSRTSDYEQYF. Written as DNA, the CDR3 is TGTGCCTGGAGTTCGAGGACTAGCGACTACGAGCAGTACTTC.

This rearrangement joins TRBV25-1 to TRBJ2-3; 8 nucleotides align to TRBD1. Germline loops: CDR1 MGHDK, CDR2 SYGVNS. Trimming took 7 bases from V and 4 from J; bases not matched to a gene: 16. The CDR3 consists of 17 residues. In DNA, the CDR3 is TGTGCCAGCACCCCCCCGACAGGGGCAGGGTTTGCAGATACGCAGTATTTT. Its protein is CASTPPTGAGFADTQYF. The variable domain in full, completed from reference TRBV25-1 and TRBJ2-3, reads EADIYQTPRYLVIGTGKKITLECSQTMGHDKMYWYQQDPGMELHLIHYSYGVNSTEKGDLSSESTVSRIRTEHFPLTLESARPSHTSQYLCASTPPTGAGFADTQYFGPGTRLTVL.

This clone came up a few times. Here the CDR3 reads CASAPRTSGENIQYF. The CDR3 nucleotides read TGTGCCAGTGCTCCACGGACTAGCGGGGAAAACATTCAGTACTTC. This chain joins TRBV19 and TRBJ2-4; 12 bases fit TRBD2. The CDR3 is 15 amino acids. Germline CDR1 reads LNHDA; CDR2 reads SQIVND (reference sequence). Trimming at V came to 8 bases and at J to 5 bases, leaving 7 bases not matched to a gene. Supplemented by reference TRBV19 and TRBJ2-4, the full variable domain reads DGGITQSPKYLFRKEGQNVTLSCEQNLNHDAMYWYRQDPGQGLRLIYYSQIVNDFQKGDIAEGYSVSREKKESFPLTVTSAQKNPTAFYLCASAPRTSGENIQYFGAGTRLSVL.

The chain has TRBV14 and TRBJ2-3, with a tentative D call TRBD1 (5 bases). CDR3 length: 15 residues. Germline V gives CDR1 SGHDN, CDR2 FVKESK. Trimming left V 3 bases short and J 8 bases short, with 18 bases between. Here the CDR3 DNA reads TGTGCCAGCAGCCAGGGGCAGCCCTATGTGGGTACGCAGTATTTT. It yields the protein CASSQGQPYVGTQYF.

This clone was recorded a few times. The chain employs TRBV4-2 and TRBJ2-3; 10 nucleotides match TRBD2. Germline V gene data show CDR1 as LGHNA and CDR2 as YNFKEQ. This CDR3 comprises 18 residues. V lost 0 bases, J lost 4 bases, and 10 bases stayed unmatched. In DNA form, the CDR3 reads TGTGCCAGCAGCCAAGATCTCGCTAGCGGGAGAGGTGCAGATACGCAGTATTTT. It encodes CASSQDLASGRGADTQYF.

This clone was seen more than once but under ten times. The rearrangement uses TRBV7-9 and TRBJ1-4; 7 bases match TRBD1. V lost 4 bases, J lost 3 bases, and 11 bases stayed unmatched. CDR1 is SEHNR and CDR2 is FQNEAQ in the germline V gene (reference sequence). The CDR3 covers 17 residues. The CDR3 region has the DNA TGTGCCAGCAGCTGCGGATCCTCCGGGACAGCTAATGAAAAACTGTTTTTT. Translated, it gives CASSCGSSGTANEKLFF.

This clone was found a few times. The rearrangement links TRBV19 to TRBJ2-1; 9 nucleotides align to TRBD2. Germline V gene data show CDR1 as LNHDA and CDR2 as SQIVND (reference sequence). CDR3 length equals 13 residues. With V trimmed by 6 bases and J by 7 bases, 4 bases remained unmatched. The CDR3 spells CASRLAGVNEQFF. In DNA form, the CDR3 reads TGTGCCAGTAGGTTAGCGGGAGTAAATGAGCAGTTCTTC.

The chain has TRBV25-1 and TRBJ1-4; 10 bases match TRBD1. Germline V gene lookup returns CDR1 MGHDK and CDR2 SYGVNS. J lost 7 bases, V lost 3 bases, and 8 bases had no gene match. The CDR3 totals 16 residues. For the CDR3, the DNA is TGTGCCAGCAGTGACGGAAGGACAGGGGGGATTGAAAAACTGTTTTTT. It specifies CASSDGRTGGIEKLFF.

The CDR3 protein is CASSQGAGGAYEQYF. The DNA for the CDR3 is TGTGCCAGCAGCCAAGGAGCGGGAGGTGCCTACGAGCAGTACTTC. This chain connects TRBV27 to TRBJ2-7; 9 bases align to TRBD2. The CDR3 totals 15 residues. The V segment lost 6 bases and the J segment 2 bases; nucleotides outside the gene matches: 8. CDR1 is MNHEY, CDR2 SMNVEV, per germline (reference sequence).

The V call is TRBV5-5, the J call TRBJ2-3; tentative D call: TRBD1 (6 bases). The CDR3 covers 15 residues. Germline loops: CDR1 SGHKS, CDR2 YYEKEE (reference sequence). Trimming shortened V by 0 bases and J by 3 bases, and 11 bases separated the two germline ends. The CDR3 loop reads CASSLGDTITDTQYF. The CDR3 DNA reads TGTGCCAGCAGCTTGGGGGACACAATTACAGATACGCAGTATTTT.

V is TRBV27 and J is TRBJ2-3; 8 positions agree with TRBD1. CDR1 MNHEY and CDR2 SMNVEV come from the germline V gene (reference sequence). Trimming took 6 bases from V and 3 from J; bases not matched to a gene: 5. The CDR3 spans 14 residues. The CDR3 loop reads CASSRTGLTDTQYF. The CDR3 nucleotides are TGTGCCAGCAGCCGGACAGGGCTTACAGATACGCAGTATTTT.

The chain uses TRBV27 and TRBJ2-1, with D perhaps TRBD2 (6 bases). Germline CDR1 MNHEY, CDR2 SMNVEV (reference sequence). CDR3 size: 15 residues. V was clipped by 3 bases and J by 6 bases, with 15 bases between them. This CDR3 reads CASSFEGLWVNEQFF. For the CDR3, the DNA is TGTGCCAGCAGTTTTGAGGGACTGTGGGTCAATGAGCAGTTCTTC.

This chain joins TRBV18 and TRBJ1-2; TRBD1 aligns across 11 bases. CDR3 length: 15 amino acids. After removal of 2 bases from V and 5 bases from J, the junction contained 4 bases not matched to a gene. Germline V lookup: CDR1 KGHSH, CDR2 LQKENI. The CDR3 DNA sequence: TGTGCCAGCTCACCAGGACAGGGGGCGAGGTATGGCTACACCTTC. Residues: CASSPGQGARYGYTF.

The gene calls are TRBV7-2 and TRBJ2-4, with D perhaps matching TRBD2 (5 bases). Trimming pared 1 base from V and 2 bases from J, leaving 21 bases between. CDR1 and CDR2 (germline): SGHTA, FQGNSA. The CDR3 contains 19 residues. The chain's CDR3 is CASSLDSRGVESSKNIQYF. CDR3 DNA: TGTGCCAGCAGCTTAGATTCCCGGGGAGTAGAGTCTTCCAAAAACATTCAGTACTTC.

This clone was seen only a few times. The chain joins TRBV19 to TRBJ1-2; D unclear. The germline CDR1 and CDR2 sequences are LNHDA and SQIVND (reference sequence). The CDR3 sequence is 16 residues long. Trimming shortened V by 7 bases and J by 2 bases, and 20 bases separated the two germline ends. The CDR3 bases are TGTGCCAGTACGCGGGAGGAACGGGGAGACAACTATGGCTACACCTTC. Its protein is CASTREERGDNYGYTF.

The chain uses TRBV30 and TRBJ1-2, with D hard to call. Trimming removed 1 base at V and 1 base at J, with 13 bases between. CDR3 length: 15 residues. The germline V gene has CDR1 GTSNPN and CDR2 SVGIG (reference sequence). The CDR3, as DNA: TGTGCCTGGAGTGCTTGGACGGGAGGTAACTATGGCTACACCTTC. This sequence encodes CAWSAWTGGNYGYTF.

The rearrangement links TRBV6-6 to TRBJ1-3, with D unclear. The CDR3 length is 15 residues. The germline gives CDR1 MNHNY, CDR2 SVGAGI (reference sequence). Trimming stripped 5 bases from V and 4 bases from J, with 15 bases between. The CDR3, as DNA: TGTGCCAGCAGTCTCACCCAAGAGTACGGAAACACCATATATTTT. Translated: CASSLTQEYGNTIYF.

The sample holds a few counts of this clone. The chain combines TRBV6-6 with TRBJ2-6; D perhaps matches TRBD1 (5 bases). In germline, CDR1 is MNHNY, CDR2 SVGAGI (reference sequence). There are 14 residues in the CDR3. V lost 4 bases and J lost 3, with 7 bases in between. The CDR3 region is CASSSGYGANVLTF. CDR3 coding DNA: TGTGCCAGCAGTTCAGGGTATGGGGCCAACGTCCTGACTTTC.

The chain combines TRBV5-1 with TRBJ2-7; 8 nucleotides match TRBD1. The ends lost 2 bases at V and 2 bases at J; junction bases unmatched: 3. The length of the CDR3 is 14 residues. Germline loops: CDR1 SGHRS, CDR2 YFSETQ. In nucleotides, the CDR3 is TGCGCCAGCAGCTTCCCAGGGGGCACCTACGAGCAGTACTTC. Residues: CASSFPGGTYEQYF.

The chain is built from TRBV7-9 and TRBJ1-5; 8 nucleotides line up with TRBD1. The CDR3 extends over 14 amino acids. Losses at the gene ends were 5 bases for V and 8 bases for J; bases not matched to a gene: 8. Per germline, CDR1 SEHNR and CDR2 FQNEAQ (reference sequence). The CDR3 nucleotides read TGTGCCAGCAGCCCTGGACAGGGTGTGGAGCCCCAGCATTTT. Residues: CASSPGQGVEPQHF.

This clone was found once. The gene calls are TRBV4-1 and TRBJ2-3; D possibly corresponds to TRBD2 (5 bases). The V gene's germline CDR1 is MGHRA and CDR2 YSYEKL. The ends were cut back, 3 bases at V and 0 bases at J, with 22 bases in the middle. CDR3 length: 19 residues. CDR3 residues: CASSHLLRRTATSTDTQYF. CDR3 DNA sequence: TGCGCCAGCAGCCACCTCCTCCGGAGGACTGCAACTAGCACAGATACGCAGTATTTT.